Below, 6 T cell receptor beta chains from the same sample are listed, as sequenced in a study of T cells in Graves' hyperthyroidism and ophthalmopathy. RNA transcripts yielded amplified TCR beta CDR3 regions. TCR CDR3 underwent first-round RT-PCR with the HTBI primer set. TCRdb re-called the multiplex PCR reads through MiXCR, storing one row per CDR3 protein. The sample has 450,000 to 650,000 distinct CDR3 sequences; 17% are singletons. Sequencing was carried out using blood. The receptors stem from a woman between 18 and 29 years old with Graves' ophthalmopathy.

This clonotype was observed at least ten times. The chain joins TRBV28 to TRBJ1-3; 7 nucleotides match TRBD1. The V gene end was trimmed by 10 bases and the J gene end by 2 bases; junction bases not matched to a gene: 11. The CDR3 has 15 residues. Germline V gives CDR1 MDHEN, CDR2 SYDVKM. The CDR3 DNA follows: TGTGCCACTTCAGACAGGGTTCTCCCTGGAAACACCATATATTTT. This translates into CATSDRVLPGNTIYF.

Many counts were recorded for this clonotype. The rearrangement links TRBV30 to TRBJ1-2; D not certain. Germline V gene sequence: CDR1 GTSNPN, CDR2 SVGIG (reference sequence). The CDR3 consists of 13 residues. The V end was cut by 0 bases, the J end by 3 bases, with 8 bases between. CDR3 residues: CAWSVAADYGYTF. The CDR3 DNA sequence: TGTGCCTGGAGTGTGGCAGCGGACTATGGCTACACCTTC.

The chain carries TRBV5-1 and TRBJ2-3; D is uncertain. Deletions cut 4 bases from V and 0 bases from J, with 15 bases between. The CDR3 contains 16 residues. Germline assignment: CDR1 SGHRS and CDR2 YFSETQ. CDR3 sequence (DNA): TGCGCCAGCAGCATTGGGCCTAGTAGGAGCACAGATACGCAGTATTTT. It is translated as CASSIGPSRSTDTQYF.

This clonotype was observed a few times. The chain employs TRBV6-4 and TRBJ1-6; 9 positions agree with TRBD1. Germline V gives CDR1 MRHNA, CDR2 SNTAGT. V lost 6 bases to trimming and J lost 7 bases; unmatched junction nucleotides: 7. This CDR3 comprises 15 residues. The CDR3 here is CASRPAGTGNSPLHF. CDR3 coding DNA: TGTGCCAGCAGACCTGCCGGGACAGGGAATTCACCCCTCCACTTT.

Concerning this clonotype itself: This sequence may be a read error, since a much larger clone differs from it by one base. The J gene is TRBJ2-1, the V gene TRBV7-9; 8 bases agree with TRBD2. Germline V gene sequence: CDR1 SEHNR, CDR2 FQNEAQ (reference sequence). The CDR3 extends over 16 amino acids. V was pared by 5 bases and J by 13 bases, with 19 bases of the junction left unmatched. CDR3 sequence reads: CASSPLSGVGRETQFF. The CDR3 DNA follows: TGTGCCAGCAGCCCCCTTAGCGGGGTAGGACGGGAGACCCAGTTCTTC.

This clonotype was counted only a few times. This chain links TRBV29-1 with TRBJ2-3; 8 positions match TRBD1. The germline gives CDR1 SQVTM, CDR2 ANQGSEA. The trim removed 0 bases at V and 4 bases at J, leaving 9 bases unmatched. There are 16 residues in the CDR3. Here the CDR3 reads CSVEDLRQGTADTQYF. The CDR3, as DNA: TGCAGCGTTGAAGATCTTAGACAGGGGACGGCAGATACGCAGTATTTT.